This T cell receptor beta chain was found in a study of blood T cell repertoires in COVID-19. The wider study: From the United States, Italy and Spain came samples of acute and convalescent COVID-19. In each case, the material was cDNA or gDNA derived from T cells, B-cell-depleted T cells, or PBMCs.

In the original processing: Quantification of nucleated cells was approximated via reference gene primer amplification. Assay: immunoSEQ multiplex PCR; the TCRdb copy retains only in-frame clones and omits some. V, J and clone size reflect that table, while D and trimming were determined from the DNA. The sample consists of 150,000 to 250,000 clones, 82% of them appearing once. The receptor was isolated from a human donor with acute or convalescent COVID-19. The donor label of this sample is uncertain. Sequencing input: peripheral blood.

Written as DNA, the CDR3 is TGTGCCAGCAGCGCGACTAGCGGGAGTGGAGAGACCCAGTACTTC. Protein product: CASSATSGSGETQYF. This chain joins TRBV9 and TRBJ2-5; 12 bases are a match to TRBD2. CDR1 is SGDLS and CDR2 is YYNGEE in the germline V gene. This CDR3 is built from 15 residues. The V segment lost 3 bases and the J segment 4 bases; nucleotides outside the gene matches: 4.